This T cell receptor beta chain comes out of a study of blood T cell repertoires in COVID-19. Study background: Whether acute or convalescent, the COVID-19 samples came from the United States, Italy and Spain.

CDR3 length equals 15 residues. Germline CDR1 is SEHNR and CDR2 is FQNEAQ (reference sequence). Trimming at V came to 5 bases and at J to 1 base, leaving 5 bases not matched to a gene. This clone was detected only a few times. Sequenced by immunoSEQ multiplex PCR; TCRdb stores in-frame clones only, minus some. Of some 150,000 clones detected, around 84% appear once; the ten largest clones hold 5.8%. Clinical history reported by participants formed the basis on which cohorts were assigned. Sequencing input: PBMCs or T cells enriched from blood (not recorded which). This chain connects TRBV7-9 to TRBJ1-2; 9 nucleotides agree with TRBD1. The TCR originated in a woman aged 45-65 years who had been exposed to COVID-19. This CDR3 reads CASSIGQGFNYGYTF. CDR3 coding DNA: TGTGCCAGCAGCATCGGACAGGGGTTTAACTATGGCTACACCTTC. The variable domain in full, completed from reference TRBV7-9 and TRBJ1-2, reads DTGVSQNPRHKITKRGQNVTFRCDPISEHNRLYWYRQTLGQGPEFLTYFQNEAQLEKSRLLSDRFSAERPKGSFSTLEIQRTEQGDSAMYLCASSIGQGFNYGYTFGSGTRLTVV.